This is a list of T cell receptor beta chains from one sample in a study of molecular identifiers for immune sequencing clone quantification. TCRdb re-called the PCR reads with MiXCR, one entry per CDR3 protein. The sample records about 65,000 distinct CDR3 sequences, less than 20% being singletons. The sequenced sample was naive CD8+ T cells from blood, with Jurkat cell RNA spiked in. All receptors come from a human donor in good health. Some libraries in this study had Jurkat cell RNA spiked in. Each CDR3 is given with its conserved first and last residue. Size values are once, few and many counts, or a class for expanded clones, and some rows have none.

>TRBV7-2|many
CASISSYNEQFF
>TRBV7-9|many
CASSPSQGLGEQYF
>TRBV29-1|NA
CSFRLGGGEHGYTF
>TRBV7-9|many
CASSSLGQGGLAERDEQFF
>TRBV4-1|many
CASSQGSPYDEQGYNQPQHF
>TRBV12-3/TRBV12-4|many
CASSFGGPTDTQYF
>TRBV7-8|many
CASSPAGLAGGTDTQYF
>TRBV9|many
CASSPEGFPTYEQYF
>TRBV6-2/TRBV6-3|NA
CASSYAPWGEQSF
>TRBV29-1|many
CSALGTGGGGELFF
>TRBV18|many
CASSNLQGWVYEQYF
>TRBV7-9|many
CASSGTTYNEQFF
>TRBV5-3|NA
CASSSTGGFYEQYF
>TRBV7-9|many
CASSSPINLKTSGRSYEQYF
>TRBV5-4|many
CASSLGTTASMNTEAFF
>TRBV6-5|many
CASSSLEASNYGYTF
>TRBV4-1|NA
CASSQDPGLVGDQYF
>TRBV29-1|many
CSVEGLGLAGDTGELFF
>TRBV7-9|many
CASSLGVRVDEQYF
>TRBV27|NA
CASTKQGSYNSPLHF
>TRBV28|NA
CASSFDREVYNEQFF
>TRBV19|many
CASSIADTYEQYF
>TRBV4-3|many
CASSQGRDYNEQFF
>TRBV19|medium-sized
CATNDPGTLAYSNQPQHF
>TRBV20-1|many
CSARDIAGGYYEQFF
>TRBV9|NA
CASSSAYNTGELFF
>TRBV12-3/TRBV12-4|many
CASSLEGVESNQPQHF
>TRBV28|many
CASSTGGSGNTIYF
>TRBV29-1|many
CSVLGGTGELFF
>TRBV2|many
CASTGTVNYGYTF
>TRBV4-3|many
CASSQDGGTEAFF
>TRBV5-1|many
CASSWPLAGPDNEQFF
>TRBV4-1|few
CASSQEQVANYGYTF
>TRBV7-2|many
CASTHTRFPYEQYF
>TRBV7-2|many
CASSYPRDVSLPHEQYF
>TRBV7-2|many
CASSWAGGLSYEQYF
>TRBV4-1|many
CASSQAEAYEQYF
>TRBV2|many
CASSDAGSYEQYF
>TRBV19|few
CASSWASGFGYNEQFF
>TRBV7-2|many
CASTDGLVSYEQYF
>TRBV4-2|NA
CASSQGGWGDTQYF
>TRBV4-3|many
CASSDAGVGYNEQFF
>TRBV6-1|many
CASSALRGAETQYF
>TRBV20-1|many
CSARETQGHTEAFF
>TRBV10-3|NA
CASEGGNTEAFF
>TRBV3-1|many
CASSQGEAGNTQYF
>TRBV27|NA
CASSLPRQGTPGLAGRNEQFF
>TRBV29-1|many
CSVRSGQGGFDPYEQYF
>TRBV5-4|few
CASSLGRGNEQYF
>TRBV15|many
CATSRDTLNTEAFF
>TRBV27|NA
CASGLHTGELFF
>TRBV3-1|many
CASSQAGTSGRTDTQYF
>TRBV9|many
CASSEGQSHRKTQYF
>TRBV6-2/TRBV6-3|many
CASNPGLSWETQYF
>TRBV14|many
CASSQFGGARVTGELFF